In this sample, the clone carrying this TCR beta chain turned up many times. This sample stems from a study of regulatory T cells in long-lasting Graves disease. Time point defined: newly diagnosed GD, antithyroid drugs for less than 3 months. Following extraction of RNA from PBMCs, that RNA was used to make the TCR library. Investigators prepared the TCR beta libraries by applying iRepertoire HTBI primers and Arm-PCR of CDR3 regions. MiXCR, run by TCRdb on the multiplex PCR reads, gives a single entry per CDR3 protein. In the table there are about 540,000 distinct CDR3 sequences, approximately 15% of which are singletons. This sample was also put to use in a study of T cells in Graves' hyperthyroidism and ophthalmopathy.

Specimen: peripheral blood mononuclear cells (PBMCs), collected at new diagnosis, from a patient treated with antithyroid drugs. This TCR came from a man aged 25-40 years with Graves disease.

The CDR3 nucleotides read TGTGCCAGCACCGGCTCCTACAATGAGCAGTTCTTC. This encodes CASTGSYNEQFF. The chain links TRBV2 to TRBJ2-1; D uncertain. The germline V gene has CDR1 SNHLY and CDR2 FYNNEI. CDR3 size: 12 residues. The ends were cut back, 7 bases at V and 0 bases at J, with 4 bases in the middle.